The source of this T cell receptor (beta chain) is a study of blood T cell repertoires in COVID-19. Study in general: Acute-phase and convalescent COVID-19 samples originated in the United States, Italy and Spain. T cells, B-cell-depleted T cells, or PBMCs provided the cDNA or gDNA that served as material.

Per the original methods: Amplifying reference gene primers gave estimates of nucleated cell counts. This table comes from immunoSEQ multiplex PCR, and its TCRdb copy is limited to in-frame clones, with some not included. That table is the source of V, J and clone size, and D and trimming were worked out from the DNA. Here the sample spans about 260,000 clones, 85% to 90% being singletons. Germline V gene sequence: CDR1 LNHDA, CDR2 SQIVND (reference sequence). The V and J ends lost 0 bases and 2 bases, in that order; junction bases with no gene match: 9. This CDR3 is 17 amino acids long. The genes are TRBV19 and TRBJ1-2, with 7 bases matching TRBD1. Sequenced: peripheral blood. The TCR originated in a woman aged 40 to 50 who had recovered from COVID-19. The CDR3 DNA reads TGTGCCAGTAGTATAGATCTAGGTGAAGGGGGCAACTATGGCTACACCTTC. It is translated as CASSIDLGEGGNYGYTF.